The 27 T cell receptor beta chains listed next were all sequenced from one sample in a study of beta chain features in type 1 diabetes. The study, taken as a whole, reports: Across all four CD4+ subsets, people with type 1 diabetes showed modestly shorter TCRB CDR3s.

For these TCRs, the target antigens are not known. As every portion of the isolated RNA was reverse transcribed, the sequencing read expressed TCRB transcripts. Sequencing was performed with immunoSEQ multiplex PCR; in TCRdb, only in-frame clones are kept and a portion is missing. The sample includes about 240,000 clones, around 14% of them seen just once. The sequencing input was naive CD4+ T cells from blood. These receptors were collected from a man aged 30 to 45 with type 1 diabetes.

The CDR3 DNA reads TGTGCCAGCAGCCCGCGGACGACTACGGCGCCCCAGTACTTC. It is translated as CASSPRTTTAPQYF. V gene TRBV7-2 combines with J gene TRBJ2-5; perhaps TRBD2 as D (5 bases). V lost 5 bases to trimming and J lost 9 bases, with 19 bases between them. The CDR3 totals 14 residues. Looked up from germline, CDR1 is SGHTA and CDR2 is FQGNSA.

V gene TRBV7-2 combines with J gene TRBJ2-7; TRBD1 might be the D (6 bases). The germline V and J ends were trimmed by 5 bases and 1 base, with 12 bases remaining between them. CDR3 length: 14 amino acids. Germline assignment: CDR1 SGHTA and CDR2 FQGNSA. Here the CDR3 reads CASSQGQFSYEQYF. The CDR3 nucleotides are TGTGCCAGCAGCCAAGGACAGTTTTCCTACGAGCAGTACTTC.

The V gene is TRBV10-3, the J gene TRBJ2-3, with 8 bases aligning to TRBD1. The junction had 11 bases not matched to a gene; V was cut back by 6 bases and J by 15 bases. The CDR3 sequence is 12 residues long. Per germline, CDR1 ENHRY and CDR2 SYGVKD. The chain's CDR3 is CAISRGQGGSYF. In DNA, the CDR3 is TGTGCCATCAGCCGAGGACAGGGAGGTTCTTATTTT.

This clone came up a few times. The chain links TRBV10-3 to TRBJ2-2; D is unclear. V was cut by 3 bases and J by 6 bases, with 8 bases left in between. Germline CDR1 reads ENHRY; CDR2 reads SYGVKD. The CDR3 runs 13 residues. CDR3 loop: CAISESVPGELFF. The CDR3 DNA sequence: TGTGCCATCAGTGAATCGGTTCCCGGGGAGCTGTTTTTT.

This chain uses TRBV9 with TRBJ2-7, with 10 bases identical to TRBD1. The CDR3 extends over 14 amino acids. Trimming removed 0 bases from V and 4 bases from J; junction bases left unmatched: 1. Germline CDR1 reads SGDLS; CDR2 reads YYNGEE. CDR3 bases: TGTGCCAGCAGCGTAGAGGACAGGGGGTACGAGCAGTACTTC. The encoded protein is CASSVEDRGYEQYF.

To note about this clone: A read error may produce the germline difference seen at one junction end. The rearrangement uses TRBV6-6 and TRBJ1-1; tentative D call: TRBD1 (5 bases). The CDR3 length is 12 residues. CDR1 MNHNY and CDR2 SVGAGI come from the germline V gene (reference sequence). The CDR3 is CASSPPEGGAGF. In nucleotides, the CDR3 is TGTGCCAGCAGCCCCCCGGAGGGCGGAGCAGGGTTT.

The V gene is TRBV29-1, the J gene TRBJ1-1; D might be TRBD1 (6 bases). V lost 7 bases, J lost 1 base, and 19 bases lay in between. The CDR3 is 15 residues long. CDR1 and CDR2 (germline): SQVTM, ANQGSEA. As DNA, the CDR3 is TGCAGCGCCCGCCGTACCGGGACAAGGAACACTGAAGCTTTCTTT. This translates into CSARRTGTRNTEAFF.

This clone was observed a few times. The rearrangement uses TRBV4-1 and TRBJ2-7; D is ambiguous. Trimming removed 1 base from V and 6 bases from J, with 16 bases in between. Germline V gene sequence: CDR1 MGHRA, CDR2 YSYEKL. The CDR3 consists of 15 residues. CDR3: CASSQGRTAISEQYF. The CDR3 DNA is TGCGCCAGCAGCCAAGGCCGCACAGCAATAAGCGAGCAGTACTTC.

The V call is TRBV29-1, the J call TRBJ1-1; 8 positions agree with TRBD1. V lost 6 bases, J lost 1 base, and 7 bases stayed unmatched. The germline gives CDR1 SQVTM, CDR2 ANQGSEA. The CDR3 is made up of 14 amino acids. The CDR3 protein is CSVRQGAGNTEAFF. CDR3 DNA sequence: TGCAGCGTGCGCCAGGGGGCGGGGAACACTGAAGCTTTCTTT.

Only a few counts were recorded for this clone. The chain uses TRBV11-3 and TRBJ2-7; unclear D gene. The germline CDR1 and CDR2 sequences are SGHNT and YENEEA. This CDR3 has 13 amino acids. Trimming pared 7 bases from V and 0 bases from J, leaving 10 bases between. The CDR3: CASTNRASYEQYF. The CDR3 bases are TGTGCCAGCACCAACAGAGCCTCCTACGAGCAGTACTTC.

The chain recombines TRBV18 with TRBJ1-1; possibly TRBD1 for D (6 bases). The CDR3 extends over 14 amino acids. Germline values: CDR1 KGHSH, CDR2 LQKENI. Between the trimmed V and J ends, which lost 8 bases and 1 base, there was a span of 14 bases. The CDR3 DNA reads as TGTGCCAGCCTCTTTGGGGGCCCGAACACTGAAGCTTTCTTT. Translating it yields CASLFGGPNTEAFF.

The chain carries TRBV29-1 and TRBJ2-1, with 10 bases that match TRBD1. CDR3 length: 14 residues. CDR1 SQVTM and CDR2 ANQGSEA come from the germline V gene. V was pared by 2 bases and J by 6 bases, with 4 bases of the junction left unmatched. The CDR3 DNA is TGCAGCGTTGAATCCGGGACAGGGGTCAATGAGCAGTTCTTC. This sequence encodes CSVESGTGVNEQFF.

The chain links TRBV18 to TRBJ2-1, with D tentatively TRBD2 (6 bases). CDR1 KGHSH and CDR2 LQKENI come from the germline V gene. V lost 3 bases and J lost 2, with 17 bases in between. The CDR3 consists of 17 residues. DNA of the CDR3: TGTGCCAGCTCACCCTTGGGCGGAGGGGAGCCCTACAATGAGCAGTTCTTC. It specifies CASSPLGGGEPYNEQFF.

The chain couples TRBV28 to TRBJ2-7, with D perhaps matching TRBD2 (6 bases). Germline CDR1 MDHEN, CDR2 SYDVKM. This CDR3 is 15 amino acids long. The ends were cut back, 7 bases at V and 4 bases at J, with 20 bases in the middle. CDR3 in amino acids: CASTSPGREAYEQYF. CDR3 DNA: TGTGCCAGCACCTCTCCAGGCAGGGAGGCATACGAGCAGTACTTC. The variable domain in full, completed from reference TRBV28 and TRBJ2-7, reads DVKVTQSSRYLVKRTGEKVFLECVQDMDHENMFWYRQDPGLGLRLIYFSYDVKMKEKGDIPEGYSVSREKKERFSLILESASTNQTSMYLCASTSPGREAYEQYFGPGTRLTVT.

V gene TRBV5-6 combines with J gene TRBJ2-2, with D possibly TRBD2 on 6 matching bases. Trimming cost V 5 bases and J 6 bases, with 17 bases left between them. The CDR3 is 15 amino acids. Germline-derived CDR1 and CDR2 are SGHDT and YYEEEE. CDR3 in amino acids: CASRILRGRAGELFF. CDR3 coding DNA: TGTGCCAGCAGGATTCTGCGGGGCCGCGCCGGGGAGCTGTTTTTT. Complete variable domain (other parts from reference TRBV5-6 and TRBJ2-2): DAGVTQSPTHLIKTRGQQVTLRCSPKSGHDTVSWYQQALGQGPQFIFQYYEEEERQRGNFPDRFSGHQFPNYSSELNVNALLLGDSALYLCASRILRGRAGELFFGEGSRLTVL.

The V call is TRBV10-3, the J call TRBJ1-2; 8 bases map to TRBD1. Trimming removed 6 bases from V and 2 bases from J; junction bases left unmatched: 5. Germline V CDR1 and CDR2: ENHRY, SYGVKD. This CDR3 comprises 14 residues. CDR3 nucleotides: TGTGCCATCAGGAGACAGGGGCTAAACTATGGCTACACCTTC. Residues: CAIRRQGLNYGYTF.

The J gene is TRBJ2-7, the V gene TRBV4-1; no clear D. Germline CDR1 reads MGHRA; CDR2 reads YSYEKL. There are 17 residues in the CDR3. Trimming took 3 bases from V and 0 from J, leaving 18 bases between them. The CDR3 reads CASSHIARLDNSYEQYF. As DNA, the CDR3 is TGCGCCAGCAGCCACATCGCGCGATTAGACAACTCCTACGAGCAGTACTTC.

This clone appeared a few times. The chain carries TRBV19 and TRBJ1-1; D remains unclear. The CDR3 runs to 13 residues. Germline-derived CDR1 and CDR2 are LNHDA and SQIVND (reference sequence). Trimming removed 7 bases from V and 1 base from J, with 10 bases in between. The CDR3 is CASIEGENTEAFF. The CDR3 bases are TGTGCCAGTATCGAGGGCGAGAACACTGAAGCTTTCTTT.

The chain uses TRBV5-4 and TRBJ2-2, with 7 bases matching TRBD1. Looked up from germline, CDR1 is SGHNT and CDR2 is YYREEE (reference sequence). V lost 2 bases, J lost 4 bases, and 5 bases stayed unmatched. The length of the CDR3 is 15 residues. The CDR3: CASSFGTVPTGELFF. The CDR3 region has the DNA TGTGCCAGCAGCTTCGGGACAGTACCCACCGGGGAGCTGTTTTTT.

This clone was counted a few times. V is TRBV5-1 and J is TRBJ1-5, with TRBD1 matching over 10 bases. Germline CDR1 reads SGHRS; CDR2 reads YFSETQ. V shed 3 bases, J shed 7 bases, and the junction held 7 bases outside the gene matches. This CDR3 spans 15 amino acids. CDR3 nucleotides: TGCGCCAGCAGCTCAGGGACAGGGGTAGGGCAGCCCCAGCATTTT. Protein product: CASSSGTGVGQPQHF.

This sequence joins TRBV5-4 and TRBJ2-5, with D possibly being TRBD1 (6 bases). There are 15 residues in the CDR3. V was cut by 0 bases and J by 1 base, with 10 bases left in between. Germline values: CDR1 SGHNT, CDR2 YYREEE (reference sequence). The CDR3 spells CASSLAGALQETQYF. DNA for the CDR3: TGTGCCAGCAGCTTGGCAGGGGCCCTCCAAGAGACCCAGTACTTC.

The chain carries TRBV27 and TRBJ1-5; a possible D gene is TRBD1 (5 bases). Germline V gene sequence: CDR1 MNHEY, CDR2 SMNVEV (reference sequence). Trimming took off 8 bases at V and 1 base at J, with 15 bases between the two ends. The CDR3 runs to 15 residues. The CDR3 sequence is CASHGLEGSNQPQHF. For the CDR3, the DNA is TGTGCCAGCCACGGATTGGAGGGGAGCAATCAGCCCCAGCATTTT.

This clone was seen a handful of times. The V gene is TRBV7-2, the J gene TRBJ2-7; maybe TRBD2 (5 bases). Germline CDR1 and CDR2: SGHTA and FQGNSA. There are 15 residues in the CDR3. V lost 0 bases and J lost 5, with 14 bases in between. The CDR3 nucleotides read TGTGCCAGCAGCTTAGCGGGAGTAAGGCGCGACGAGCAGTACTTC. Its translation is CASSLAGVRRDEQYF. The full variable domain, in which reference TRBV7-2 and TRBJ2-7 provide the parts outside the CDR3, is GAGVSQSPSNKVTEKGKDVELRCDPISGHTALYWYRQSLGQGLEFLIYFQGNSAPDKSGLPSDRFSAERTGGSVSTLTIQRTQQEDSAVYLCASSLAGVRRDEQYFGPGTRLTVT.

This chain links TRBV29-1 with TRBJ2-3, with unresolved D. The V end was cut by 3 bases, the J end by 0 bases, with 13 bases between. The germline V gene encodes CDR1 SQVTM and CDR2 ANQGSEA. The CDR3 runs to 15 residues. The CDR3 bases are TGCAGCGTTGATGAAGCACTCTCTAGCACAGATACGCAGTATTTT. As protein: CSVDEALSSTDTQYF.

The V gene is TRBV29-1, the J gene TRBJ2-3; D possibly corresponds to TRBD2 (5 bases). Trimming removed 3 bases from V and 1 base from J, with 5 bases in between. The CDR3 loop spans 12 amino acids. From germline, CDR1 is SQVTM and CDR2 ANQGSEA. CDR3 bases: TGCAGCGTTGAGGAGGGCACAGATACGCAGTATTTT. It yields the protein CSVEEGTDTQYF.

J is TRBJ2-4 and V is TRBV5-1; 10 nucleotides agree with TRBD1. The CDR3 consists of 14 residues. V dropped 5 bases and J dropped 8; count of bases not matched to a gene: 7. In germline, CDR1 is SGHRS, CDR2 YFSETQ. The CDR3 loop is CASSPGQGRDIQYF. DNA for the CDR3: TGCGCCAGCAGTCCGGGACAGGGGAGAGACATTCAGTACTTC.

The CDR3 region is CASSSGHMGTGELFF. The DNA for the CDR3 is TGCGCCAGCAGCTCGGGACATATGGGCACCGGGGAGCTGTTTTTT. This chain uses TRBV5-1 with TRBJ2-2, with D perhaps matching TRBD1 (6 bases). Looked up from germline, CDR1 is SGHRS and CDR2 is YFSETQ. The CDR3 has 15 residues. Trimming took off 3 bases at V and 4 bases at J, with 13 bases between the two ends.